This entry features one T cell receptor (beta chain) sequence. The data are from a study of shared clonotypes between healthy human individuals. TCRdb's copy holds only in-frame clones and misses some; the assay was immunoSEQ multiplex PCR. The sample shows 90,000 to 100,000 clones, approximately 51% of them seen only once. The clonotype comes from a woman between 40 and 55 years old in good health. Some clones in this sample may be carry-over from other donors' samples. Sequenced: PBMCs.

This CDR3 is CASSQGAGQPQHF. CDR3 DNA sequence: TGCGCCAGCAGCCAAGGAGCGGGTCAGCCCCAGCATTTT. The chain couples TRBV4-3 to TRBJ1-5; D not certain. V gave up 1 base and J gave up 6 bases, with 7 bases separating them. CDR1 and CDR2 (germline): LGHNA, YSLEER. This CDR3 has 13 residues.